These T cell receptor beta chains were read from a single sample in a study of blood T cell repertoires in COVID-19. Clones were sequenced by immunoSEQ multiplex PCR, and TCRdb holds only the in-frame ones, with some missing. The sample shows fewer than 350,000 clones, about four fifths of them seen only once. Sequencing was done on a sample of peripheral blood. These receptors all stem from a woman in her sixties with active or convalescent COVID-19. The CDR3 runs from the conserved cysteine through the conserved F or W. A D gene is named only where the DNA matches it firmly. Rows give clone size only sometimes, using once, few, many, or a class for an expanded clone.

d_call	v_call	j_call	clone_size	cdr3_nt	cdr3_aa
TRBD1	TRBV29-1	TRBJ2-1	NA	TGCAGCGTTGTTCGGACAGGGGGGTACAATGAGCAGTTCTTC	CSVVRTGGYNEQFF
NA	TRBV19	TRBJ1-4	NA	TGTGCCAGTAGAGACCCTGGGAGGGGGAGTAATGAAAAACTGTTTTTT	CASRDPGRGSNEKLFF
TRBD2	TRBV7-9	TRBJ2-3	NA	TGTGCCAGCAGCCGCGGGGGGGATACGCAGTATTTT	CASSRGGDTQYF
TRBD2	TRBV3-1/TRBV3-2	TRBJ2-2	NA	TGTGCCAGCAGACCGGGACTAGCCGAGACCGGGGAGCTGTTTTTT	CASRPGLAETGELFF
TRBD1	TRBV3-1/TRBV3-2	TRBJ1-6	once	TGTGCCAGCAGCCCGGGACAGCGGAATTCACCCCTCCACTTT	CASSPGQRNSPLHF
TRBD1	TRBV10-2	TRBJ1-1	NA	TGCGCCAGCAGTGGAGGGGGCAGGGACACTGAAGCTTTCTTT	CASSGGGRDTEAFF
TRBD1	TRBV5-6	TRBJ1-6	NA	TGTGCCAGCAGCTGGGGGACAGGGAGCTCCTATAATTCACCCCTCCACTTT	CASSWGTGSSYNSPLHF
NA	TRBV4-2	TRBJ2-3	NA	TGTGCCAGCAGCCTCCAGGAGGGGCCAGGGACAGATACGCAGTATTTT	CASSLQEGPGTDTQYF
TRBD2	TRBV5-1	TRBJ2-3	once	TGCGCCAGCAGCTTTGAAGCGGGGGGGACCACAGATACGCAGTATTTT	CASSFEAGGTTDTQYF
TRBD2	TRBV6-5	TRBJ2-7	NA	TGTGCCAGCAGCAATACGGGGGGAGGATACGAGCAGTACTTC	CASSNTGGGYEQYF
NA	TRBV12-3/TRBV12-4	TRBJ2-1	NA	TGTGCCAGCAGTTTAACCGGGGATGAGCAGTTCTTC	CASSLTGDEQFF
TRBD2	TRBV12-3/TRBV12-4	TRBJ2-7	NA	TGTGCCAGCAGCGGGACTAGCTACGAGCAGTACTTC	CASSGTSYEQYF
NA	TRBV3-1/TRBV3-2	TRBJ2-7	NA	TGTGCCAGCAGCCAAGTCCCGACTGCTCCCTACGAGCAGTACTTC	CASSQVPTAPYEQYF
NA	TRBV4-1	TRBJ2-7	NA	TGCGCCAGCAGCCAAGATCTGATCCCATCAGGGAAACCCTACGAGCAGTACTTC	CASSQDLIPSGKPYEQYF
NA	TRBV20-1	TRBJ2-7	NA	TGCAGTGCTAGTAAAGGGACTGCGAGCTCCTACGAGCAGTACTTC	CSASKGTASSYEQYF
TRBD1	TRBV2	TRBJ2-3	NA	TGTGCCAGCAGTGAAATTGGGACAGGAGATTTCACAGATACGCAGTATTTT	CASSEIGTGDFTDTQYF
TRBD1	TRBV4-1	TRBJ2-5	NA	TGCGCCAGCAGCCCGGGACAGTCCCAAGAGACCCAGTACTTC	CASSPGQSQETQYF
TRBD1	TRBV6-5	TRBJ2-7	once	TGTGCCAGCAGTTGGGGACAGTCCTACGAGCAGTACTTC	CASSWGQSYEQYF
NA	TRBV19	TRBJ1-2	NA	TGTGCCAGTAGTAAACGGTCAGGGATGGGTGGCTACACCTTC	CASSKRSGMGGYTF
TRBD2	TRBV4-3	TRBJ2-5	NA	TGCGCCAGCAGCCAAGTAGTAGCGGGGGGCCGAGAGACCCAGTACTTC	CASSQVVAGGRETQYF
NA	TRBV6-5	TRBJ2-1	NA	TGTGCCAGCAGTTACCAGGGAACGCAGCAGTTCTTC	CASSYQGTQQFF
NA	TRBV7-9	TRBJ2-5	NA	TGTGCCAGCAGCTTGGGGGCTCAAGAGACCCAGTACTTC	CASSLGAQETQYF
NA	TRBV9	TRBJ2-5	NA	TGTGCCAGCAGCTCCGGGGGACAAGAGACCCAGTACTTC	CASSSGGQETQYF
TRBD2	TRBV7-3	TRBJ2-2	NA	TGTGCCAGCAGCTTACTCGCTAGCGGAAACACCGGGGAGCTGTTTTTT	CASSLLASGNTGELFF
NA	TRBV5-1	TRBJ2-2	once	TGCGCCAGCAGCTTGGAAGGGGGGGCGAGCACCGGGGAGCTGTTTTTT	CASSLEGGASTGELFF
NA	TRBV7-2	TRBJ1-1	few	TGTGCCAGCAGCTTAGACGACAGGAAAGCTTTCTTT	CASSLDDRKAFF
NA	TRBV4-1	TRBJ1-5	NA	TGCGCCAGCAGTTACATGCGGAGTCAGCCCCAGCATTTT	CASSYMRSQPQHF
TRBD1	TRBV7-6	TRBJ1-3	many	TGTGCCAGCAGCCGCCAAACAGGGGTTGGAAACACCATATATTTT	CASSRQTGVGNTIYF
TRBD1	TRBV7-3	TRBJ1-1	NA	TGTGCCAGCAGCGCGACAGGGGATAGGCCTGAAGCTTTCTTT	CASSATGDRPEAFF
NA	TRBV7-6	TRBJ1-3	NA	TGTGCCAGCAGCTTAGACAGGGTGGGTGGAAACACCATATATTTT	CASSLDRVGGNTIYF
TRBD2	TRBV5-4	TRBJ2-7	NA	TGTGCCAGCAGCTTGGGCGGGGGAAGCTCCTACGAGCAGTACTTC	CASSLGGGSSYEQYF
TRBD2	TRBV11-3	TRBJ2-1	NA	TGTGCCAGCAGCCATCCGGGGGGGATAGGCAATGAGCAGTTCTTC	CASSHPGGIGNEQFF
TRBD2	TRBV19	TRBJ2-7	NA	TGTGCCAGTAGTCCGCAGACTAGCGGGGGGGACTCCTACGAGCAGTACTTC	CASSPQTSGGDSYEQYF
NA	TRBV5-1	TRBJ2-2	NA	TGCGCCAGCAGCTTCCGGTCCGCCGGGGAGCTGTTTTTT	CASSFRSAGELFF
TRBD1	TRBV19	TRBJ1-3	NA	TGTGCCAGTAGTACGACAGGGATCGCCTACTCTGGAAACACCATATATTTT	CASSTTGIAYSGNTIYF
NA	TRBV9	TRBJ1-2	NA	TGTGCCAGCAGCGTAGATCAGGGGCCGACCGCCCCGTATGGCTACACCTTC	CASSVDQGPTAPYGYTF
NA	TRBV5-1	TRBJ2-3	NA	TGCGCCAGCAGCTTACAGGGCCAGGATACGCAGTATTTT	CASSLQGQDTQYF
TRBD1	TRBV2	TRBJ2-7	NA	TGTGCCGGCCGACAGGGACCTTCCTACGAGCAGTACTTC	CAGRQGPSYEQYF
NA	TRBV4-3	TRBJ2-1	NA	TGCGCCAGCAGCCAAGATATGAAGCGGTGGGCCCCTACCGAGCAGTTCTTC	CASSQDMKRWAPTEQFF
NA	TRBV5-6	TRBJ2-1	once	TGTGCCAGCAGCTTGGTAGGAGGCGATGAGCAGTTCTTC	CASSLVGGDEQFF
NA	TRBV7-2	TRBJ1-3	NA	TGTGCCAGCAGCTCCCGACACTTGCTTTCGAACACCATATATTTT	CASSSRHLLSNTIYF
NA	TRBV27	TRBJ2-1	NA	TGTGCCAGCAGTTCAACAGGGACTGAGCAGTTCTTC	CASSSTGTEQFF
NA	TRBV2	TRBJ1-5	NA	TGTGCCAGCAGCCGTGGATCGGGGTTTAGCAATCAGCCCCAGCATTTT	CASSRGSGFSNQPQHF
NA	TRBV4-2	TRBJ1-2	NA	TGTGCCAGCAGCCAAAAATCCCAGGTAGCTAACTATGGCTACACCTTC	CASSQKSQVANYGYTF
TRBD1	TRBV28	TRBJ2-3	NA	TGTGCCAGCAGCGAGCGGACAGGGGGCAAAGATACGCAGTATTTT	CASSERTGGKDTQYF
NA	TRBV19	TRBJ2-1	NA	TGTGCCAGTAGTATAGGAGGGGGGGGGCTTATTGAGCAGTTCTTC	CASSIGGGGLIEQFF
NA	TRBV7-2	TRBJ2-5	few	TGTGCCAGCAGCTTGCGCCCCCAAGAGACCCAGTACTTC	CASSLRPQETQYF
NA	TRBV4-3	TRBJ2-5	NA	TGCGCCAGCAGCCAAGGAAGTTGGGGGGGGGCGACCCAAGAGACCCAGTACTTC	CASSQGSWGGATQETQYF
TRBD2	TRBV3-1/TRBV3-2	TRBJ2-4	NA	TGTGCCAGCAGCCAAGAAGTCTTCGGGGGGGCGAACCGGGACATTCAGTACTTC	CASSQEVFGGANRDIQYF
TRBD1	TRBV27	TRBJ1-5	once	TGTGCCAGCAGTTCCGAACAGGGGGTCGGAAATCAGCCCCAGCATTTT	CASSSEQGVGNQPQHF
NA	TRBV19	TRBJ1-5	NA	TGTGCCAGTAGTATGAGAGGGAGCAATCAGCCCCAGCATTTT	CASSMRGSNQPQHF
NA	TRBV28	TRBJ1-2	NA	TGTGCCAGCAGAAGTTTACGCAGGGATCGGTCCTATGGCTACACCTTC	CASRSLRRDRSYGYTF
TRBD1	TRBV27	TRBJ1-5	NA	TGTGCCAGCAGTCGAGACAGGGGGAGGCCCCAGCATTTT	CASSRDRGRPQHF
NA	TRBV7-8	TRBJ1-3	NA	TGTGCCAGCAGCTCAGAGACAGGAGGAAACACCATATATTTT	CASSSETGGNTIYF
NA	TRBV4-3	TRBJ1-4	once	TGCGCCAGCAGCCAGCCCGGGCCTCTCCAGGGAAAACTGTTTTTT	CASSQPGPLQGKLFF
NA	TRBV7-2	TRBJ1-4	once	TGTGCCAGCAGCTTCGACAGGAGGAATGAAAAACTGTTTTTT	CASSFDRRNEKLFF
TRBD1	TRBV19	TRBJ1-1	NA	TGTGCCAGTCGGGCACCAGGGGGCGCGAACACTGAAGCTTTCTTT	CASRAPGGANTEAFF
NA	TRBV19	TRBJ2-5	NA	TGTGCCAGTAGTATTTCCGGGTATGAGGAGACCCAGTACTTC	CASSISGYEETQYF
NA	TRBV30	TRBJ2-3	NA	TGTGCCTGGAGTGTACAGGGGGGGGTAAGAACGCAGTATTTT	CAWSVQGGVRTQYF